These T cell receptor beta chains were read from a single sample in a study of control samples from healthy donors and cancer patients. Generated by immunoSEQ multiplex PCR, the TCRdb table keeps only in-frame clones and is missing some. This table has some 150,000 clones, approximately 94% appearing once. Sample: PBMCs. These receptors originate from a man between 60 and 75 years old with colorectal cancer. The CDR3 runs from the conserved cysteine through the conserved F or W. A D gene is named only where the DNA matches it firmly. The listing skips clone size in some rows; elsewhere it reads once, few, many or a size class.

D,J,size,V,CDR3,DNA
-,TRBJ2-7,few,TRBV29-1,CSVETRDSYEQYF,TGCAGCGTTGAAACTCGGGACTCCTACGAGCAGTACTTC
-,TRBJ1-6,many,TRBV27,CASSFSGLGSPLHF,TGTGCCAGCAGTTTCTCCGGGCTGGGTTCACCCCTCCACTTT
-,TRBJ1-2,-,TRBV9,CASSRGLQDRLGRYGYTF,TGTGCCAGCAGCCGTGGGCTCCAGGACCGCCTTGGGCGCTATGGCTACACCTTC
TRBD1,TRBJ2-5,once,TRBV5-1,CASSPGGTGSRETQYF,TGCGCCAGCAGCCCGGGTGGGACAGGGAGTCGGGAGACCCAGTACTTC
TRBD2,TRBJ2-7,once,TRBV5-8,CASSSGLAGVYEQYF,TGTGCCAGCAGCTCCGGACTAGCGGGGGTCTACGAGCAGTACTTC
-,TRBJ1-3,-,TRBV19,CASQTGASGNTIYF,TGTGCCAGTCAAACAGGAGCCTCTGGAAACACCATATATTTT
TRBD1,TRBJ2-7,-,TRBV28,CASNSGQGIYEQYF,TGTGCCAGCAATTCAGGACAGGGAATCTACGAGCAGTACTTC
-,TRBJ1-2,-,TRBV10-3,CAISDRRNSDTF,TGTGCCATCAGTGACCGGCGGAACTCGGACACCTTC
-,TRBJ1-1,once,TRBV19,CASSPARQAWNTEAFF,TGTGCCAGTAGTCCCGCAAGGCAGGCTTGGAACACTGAAGCTTTCTTT
-,TRBJ2-5,-,TRBV13,CASSFVAGDFQETQYF,TGTGCCAGCAGCTTCGTAGCAGGGGACTTCCAAGAGACCCAGTACTTC
-,TRBJ1-2,-,TRBV19,CASRFTVVSNYGYTF,TGTGCCAGTAGATTCACCGTCGTCTCTAACTATGGCTACACCTTC
-,TRBJ1-5,-,TRBV6-1,CASSELRDGQPQHF,TGTGCCAGCAGTGAACTGCGGGACGGCCAGCCCCAGCATTTT
TRBD1,TRBJ1-6,-,TRBV7-9,CASSRDSYNSPLHF,TGTGCCAGCAGCCGGGACAGTTATAATTCACCCCTCCACTTT
-,TRBJ1-2,-,TRBV28,CASRIKDGYTF,TGTGCCAGCAGAATAAAGGATGGCTACACCTTC
-,TRBJ1-1,-,TRBV5-4,CASSTRGLNTEAFF,TGTGCCAGCAGCACCCGGGGATTGAACACTGAAGCTTTCTTT
-,TRBJ2-3,-,TRBV5-1,CASSFGRDRAGTDTQYF,TGCGCCAGCAGCTTTGGACGGGACCGGGCGGGCACAGATACGCAGTATTTT
-,TRBJ2-5,once,TRBV24-1,CATSDFSQGGTQYF,TGTGCCACCAGTGATTTCTCACAGGGAGGGACCCAGTACTTC
TRBD1,TRBJ2-3,few,TRBV7-9,CASSHREGADTQYF,TGTGCCAGCAGCCACCGTGAGGGGGCCGATACGCAGTATTTT
TRBD1,TRBJ2-2,-,TRBV27,CASRRQGASTGELFF,TGTGCCAGCAGGAGACAGGGGGCAAGCACCGGGGAGCTGTTTTTT
-,TRBJ2-3,-,TRBV6-2/TRBV6-3,CASSPGALGGADTQYF,TGTGCCAGCAGCCCCGGGGCCCTCGGAGGCGCAGATACGCAGTATTTT
-,TRBJ2-7,-,TRBV4-1,CASSQILAVSYEQYF,TGCGCCAGCAGCCAAATACTAGCAGTCTCCTACGAGCAGTACTTC
TRBD1,TRBJ2-1,-,TRBV7-9,CASSPGTGGEQFF,TGTGCCAGCAGCCCGGGGACAGGGGGTGAGCAGTTCTTC
-,TRBJ2-7,-,TRBV7-2,CASSGAGSYEQYF,TGTGCCAGCAGCGGGGCAGGGAGCTACGAGCAGTACTTC
TRBD2,TRBJ2-3,-,TRBV2,CASRRAGLADTQYF,TGTGCCAGCAGACGAGCGGGGTTGGCAGATACGCAGTATTTT
TRBD2,TRBJ2-1,-,TRBV6-2/TRBV6-3,CASSYGRLAVYNEQFF,TGTGCCAGCAGTTACGGGCGACTAGCGGTTTACAATGAGCAGTTCTTC
-,TRBJ2-2,-,TRBV5-4,CASSLAGSLGGELFF,TGTGCCAGCAGCTTGGCCGGCAGTCTGGGCGGGGAGCTGTTTTTT
TRBD1,TRBJ2-5,-,TRBV6-5,CASKGGRETQYF,TGTGCCAGCAAAGGGGGCAGGGAGACCCAGTACTTC
-,TRBJ2-7,-,TRBV7-2,CASSLSVPAYEQYF,TGTGCCAGCAGCTTAAGCGTTCCTGCCTACGAGCAGTACTTC
-,TRBJ2-3,-,TRBV9,CASSPEGATSNTQYF,TGTGCCAGCAGCCCCGAAGGGGCCACGAGTAATACGCAGTATTTT
-,TRBJ1-1,-,TRBV5-1,CASSLAGGRTEAFF,TGCGCCAGCAGCTTGGCTGGCGGGAGGACTGAAGCTTTCTTT
-,TRBJ2-5,-,TRBV12-3/TRBV12-4,CASSPTIQETQYF,TGTGCCAGCAGTCCGACAATACAAGAGACCCAGTACTTC
TRBD1,TRBJ1-6,once,TRBV27,CASSLWRVTGTGGRSPLHF,TGTGCCAGCAGTTTATGGCGCGTCACCGGGACAGGGGGCCGATCACCCCTCCACTTT
-,TRBJ2-3,-,TRBV5-8,CASSLVVGATDTQYF,TGTGCCAGCAGCTTGGTGGTGGGGGCGACAGATACGCAGTATTTT
-,TRBJ1-6,-,TRBV3-1/TRBV3-2,CASSLDGGNSPLHF,TGTGCCAGCAGCCTAGACGGGGGTAATTCACCCCTCCACTTT
-,TRBJ1-2,-,TRBV11-1,CASRTPGAGGYTF,TGTGCCAGCAGAACTCCGGGGGCCGGAGGCTACACCTTC
-,TRBJ1-5,-,TRBV10-3,CAISSESGQPQHF,TGTGCCATCAGCTCCGAGTCGGGGCAGCCCCAGCATTTT
-,TRBJ1-4,once,TRBV4-1,CASSQDGSATNEKLFF,TGCGCCAGCAGCCAAGATGGGAGCGCAACTAATGAAAAACTGTTTTTT
-,TRBJ1-3,-,TRBV5-8,CASTLGAYISGNTIYF,TGTGCCAGCACCTTGGGGGCCTATATCTCTGGAAACACCATATATTTT
-,TRBJ2-3,-,TRBV11-3,CASSMTGRDGTDTQYF,TGTGCCAGCAGCATGACAGGGAGGGATGGCACAGATACGCAGTATTTT
-,TRBJ1-2,-,TRBV30,CAWSWQAGGYTF,TGTGCCTGGAGCTGGCAGGCCGGGGGCTACACCTTC
TRBD1,TRBJ2-7,-,TRBV30,CAWGTGSSYEQYF,TGTGCCTGGGGGACAGGTAGCTCCTACGAGCAGTACTTC
-,TRBJ2-5,-,TRBV5-1,CASSRQRGGETQYF,TGCGCCAGCAGCCGCCAGAGGGGGGGAGAGACCCAGTACTTC
-,TRBJ1-6,-,TRBV19,CASSTRRPGGHSPLHF,TGTGCCAGTAGTACCCGGAGACCTGGAGGGCACTCACCCCTCCACTTT
-,TRBJ2-2,-,TRBV4-2,CASRVDRGTGELFF,TGTGCCAGCAGGGTCGATCGGGGCACCGGGGAGCTGTTTTTT
-,TRBJ2-3,-,TRBV5-1,CASSSGVSPDTQYF,TGCGCCAGCAGCTCAGGGGTTTCGCCAGATACGCAGTATTTT
-,TRBJ1-1,-,TRBV19,CASSAEGWNTEAFF,TGTGCCAGTAGTGCAGAGGGTTGGAACACTGAAGCTTTCTTT
-,TRBJ2-7,-,TRBV30,CAWSVFSSSYEQYF,TGTGCCTGGAGTGTTTTTAGCAGCTCCTACGAGCAGTACTTC
-,TRBJ2-5,-,TRBV6-2/TRBV6-3,CASSYRRQGDKTQYF,TGTGCCAGCAGTTACCGCAGGCAGGGCGATAAGACCCAGTACTTC
TRBD1,TRBJ1-3,few,TRBV3-1/TRBV3-2,CASSQVDRGFSGNTIYF,TGTGCCAGCAGCCAAGTAGACAGGGGTTTCTCTGGAAACACCATATATTTT
TRBD2,TRBJ2-1,-,TRBV19,CASSILGGGKNNEQFF,TGTGCCAGTAGTATACTGGGCGGGGGGAAAAACAATGAGCAGTTCTTC